This T cell receptor beta chain originates from a study of low-dose radiotherapy and immunotherapy resistance in tumors. Study as a whole: Each fraction for Cohort 1 was 0.5 Gy, given every 2 weeks, and the total came to 6.5 Gy. Aspirin was administered orally at 300 mg daily for four cycles, commencing on cycle 1 day 1.

This clonotype was seen at least ten times. Trimming pared 6 bases from V and 4 bases from J, leaving 25 bases between. Germline lookup yields CDR1 MDHEN and CDR2 SYDVKM. The CDR3 length is 17 residues. Covering alpha and beta chains, TRAV- and TRBV-specific primers were used for the first-strand cDNA. Over approximately 20 PCR cycles, TCRs were amplified from a constant-region primer and V-primer adapter. Each CDR3 protein is one row after TCRdb ran MiXCR on the reads. Seen here are 35,000 to 50,000 distinct CDR3 sequences, 25% to 30% observed once, and the top ten hold about 9.5%. Specified time point: after trial treatment. As to treatment: LDRT plus nivolumab, ipilimumab, low-dose cyclophosphamide and aspirin (RACIN trial).

This chain links TRBV28 with TRBJ2-7, with D possibly TRBD1 on 8 matching bases. Sequencing used PBMCs, obtained after low-dose radiotherapy plus immunotherapy. The clonotype comes from a male donor with prostate cancer. CDR3 sequence (DNA): TGTGCCAGCAGGATTAAGAGCGGGGCAGGGGGCGCGTACGAGCAGTACTTC. As protein: CASRIKSGAGGAYEQYF.